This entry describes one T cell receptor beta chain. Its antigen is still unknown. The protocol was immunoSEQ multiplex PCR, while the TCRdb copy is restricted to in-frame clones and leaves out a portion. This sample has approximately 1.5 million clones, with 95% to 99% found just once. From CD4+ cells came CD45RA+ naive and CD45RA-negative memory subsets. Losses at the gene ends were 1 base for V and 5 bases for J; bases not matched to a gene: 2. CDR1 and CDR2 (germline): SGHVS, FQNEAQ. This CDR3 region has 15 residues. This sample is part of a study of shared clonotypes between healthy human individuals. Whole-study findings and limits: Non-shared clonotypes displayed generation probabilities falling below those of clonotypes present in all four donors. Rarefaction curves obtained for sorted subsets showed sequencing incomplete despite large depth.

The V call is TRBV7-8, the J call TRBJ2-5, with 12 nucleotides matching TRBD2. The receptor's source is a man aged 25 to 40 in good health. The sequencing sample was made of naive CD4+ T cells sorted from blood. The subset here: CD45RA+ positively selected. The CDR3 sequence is CASSLVLAGGETQYF. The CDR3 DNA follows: TGTGCCAGCAGCTTAGTGCTAGCGGGAGGGGAGACCCAGTACTTC.